The 16 T cell receptor beta chains in this list originate from one sample, sequenced in a study of early T cells in non-severe SARS-CoV-2 infection. TCRdb ran MiXCR on the 5' RACE reads and lists one entry per CDR3 protein. The sample holds 45,000 to 65,000 distinct CDR3 sequences, 9.5% to 15% seen once. This sample comprised whole blood, obtained at baseline. The receptors originated from an adult who was a healthcare worker with PCR-confirmed SARS-CoV-2 infection or an uninfected control (not recorded which).

This rearrangement joins TRBV7-9 to TRBJ2-5; TRBD1 matches at 8 bases. The V segment lost 1 base and the J segment 2 bases; nucleotides outside the gene matches: 3. This CDR3 comprises 15 residues. The germline gives CDR1 SEHNR, CDR2 FQNEAQ (reference sequence). The CDR3 DNA is TGTGCCAGCAGCTTAGGGGACAGGCAGCAAGAGACCCAGTACTTC. Protein: CASSLGDRQQETQYF. Together with reference TRBV7-9 and TRBJ2-5, the CDR3 gives the full variable domain: DTGVSQNPRHKITKRGQNVTFRCDPISEHNRLYWYRQTLGQGPEFLTYFQNEAQLEKSRLLSDRFSAERPKGSFSTLEIQRTEQGDSAMYLCASSLGDRQQETQYFGPGTRLLVL.

The rearrangement uses TRBV5-1 and TRBJ1-1, with a possible D match to TRBD1 (6 bases). In germline, CDR1 is SGHRS, CDR2 YFSETQ. The CDR3 totals 14 residues. The V gene lost 3 bases and the J gene lost 3 bases, with 12 bases spanning the gap. The CDR3 region is CASSSRGSDTEAFF. Here the CDR3 DNA reads TGCGCCAGCAGCTCCAGGGGATCGGACACTGAAGCTTTCTTT.

This clonotype was seen a handful of times. This chain joins TRBV6-5 and TRBJ2-7, with D unclear. V shed 6 bases and J shed 0 bases, with 24 bases lying between them. CDR1 and CDR2 (germline): MNHEY, SVGAGI. This CDR3 spans 18 amino acids. As DNA, the CDR3 is TGTGCCAGCAGCCCTCCGAACGGAAACCTCCCTAGCTCCTACGAGCAGTACTTC. It specifies CASSPPNGNLPSSYEQYF.

The rearrangement joins TRBV27 to TRBJ2-7; 8 nucleotides line up with TRBD2. CDR3 length equals 14 residues. V shed 4 bases, J shed 1 base, and the junction held 3 bases outside the gene matches. Germline V gene sequence: CDR1 MNHEY, CDR2 SMNVEV (reference sequence). CDR3: CASSYLAGSYEQYF. The CDR3 coding sequence is TGTGCCAGCAGTTATTTAGCGGGATCCTACGAGCAGTACTTC.

The chain couples TRBV7-9 to TRBJ1-1; D is undetermined. In germline, CDR1 is SEHNR, CDR2 FQNEAQ (reference sequence). The CDR3 has 13 residues. V was trimmed by 1 base and J by 5 bases, leaving 8 bases between them. DNA of the CDR3: TGTGCCAGCAGCTTAGGAGAGGGAACTGAAGCTTTCTTT. It yields the protein CASSLGEGTEAFF.

This clonotype has just a few counts. This chain joins TRBV9 and TRBJ2-1, with D perhaps matching TRBD2 (5 bases). V lost 1 base and J 6 bases, leaving 14 bases between the germline ends. The CDR3 spans 15 residues. The germline gives CDR1 SGDLS, CDR2 YYNGEE. This CDR3 is CASSVNSVPSNEQFF. The CDR3 bases are TGTGCCAGCAGCGTAAATAGCGTCCCTTCCAATGAGCAGTTCTTC.

This clonotype was seen ten or more times. This chain links TRBV7-2 with TRBJ2-7; 8 nucleotides line up with TRBD1. This CDR3 is built from 16 residues. Germline V gene lookup returns CDR1 SGHTA and CDR2 FQGNSA. The V and J ends lost 0 bases and 0 bases, in that order; junction bases with no gene match: 4. The CDR3 DNA sequence: TGTGCCAGCAGCTTAGCGGCGCAGGGGGCCTCCTACGAGCAGTACTTC. Amino acid sequence: CASSLAAQGASYEQYF. Supplemented by reference TRBV7-2 and TRBJ2-7, the full variable domain reads GAGVSQSPSNKVTEKGKDVELRCDPISGHTALYWYRQSLGQGLEFLIYFQGNSAPDKSGLPSDRFSAERTGGSVSTLTIQRTQQEDSAVYLCASSLAAQGASYEQYFGPGTRLTVT.

This clonotype was picked up many times. The V call is TRBV7-6, the J call TRBJ2-7; TRBD2 aligns across 10 bases. V lost 3 bases and J lost 7; bases outside the gene matches: 9. The CDR3 sequence is 15 residues long. CDR1 and CDR2 (germline): SGHVS, FNYEAQ. CDR3 sequence: CASSFAGLAVGEQYF. In nucleotides, the CDR3 is TGTGCCAGCAGCTTCGCAGGACTAGCGGTTGGAGAGCAGTACTTC.

This chain uses TRBV28 with TRBJ2-3, with D tentatively TRBD1 (5 bases). V was trimmed by 3 bases and J by 3 bases, leaving 13 bases between them. Germline V gene lookup returns CDR1 MDHEN and CDR2 SYDVKM. The CDR3 covers 15 residues. The CDR3 region is CASSFMAGLTDTQYF. In DNA form, the CDR3 reads TGTGCCAGCAGTTTCATGGCAGGGTTGACAGATACGCAGTATTTT.

This clonotype turned up a few times. In nucleotides, the CDR3 is TGTGCCAGCAGCTTCAGGGGGAACACTGAAGCTTTCTTT. Translation: CASSFRGNTEAFF. V is TRBV7-7 and J is TRBJ1-1, with a tentative D call TRBD1 (6 bases). Trimming took 3 bases from V and 1 from J, leaving 6 bases between them. This CDR3 comprises 13 residues. The germline V gene encodes CDR1 SSHAT and CDR2 FNYEAQ (reference sequence). The complete variable domain, with remaining parts taken from reference TRBV7-7 and TRBJ1-1, reads GAGVSQSPRYKVTKRGQDVTLRCDPISSHATLYWYQQALGQGPEFLTYFNYEAQPDKSGLPSDRFSAERPEGSISTLTIQRTEQRDSAMYRCASSFRGNTEAFFGQGTRLTVV.

The genes are TRBV20-1 and TRBJ1-1; no definite D call. This CDR3 region has 14 residues. Germline V CDR1 and CDR2: DFQATT, SNEGSKA (reference sequence). Trimming removed 0 bases from V and 1 base from J, with 9 bases in between. Written as DNA, the CDR3 is TGCAGTGCTAGAGATCCCCCGAGGAACACTGAAGCTTTCTTT. This codes for CSARDPPRNTEAFF.

This clonotype occurred a few times. The chain recombines TRBV6-2 or TRBV6-3 with TRBJ2-5; 8 bases fit TRBD1. Germline V gives CDR1 MNHEY, CDR2 SVGEGT. J was trimmed by 1 base and V by 4 bases; bases with no gene match: 5. There are 15 residues in the CDR3. The CDR3: CASSSRTGFQETQYF. As DNA, the CDR3 is TGTGCCAGCAGTTCCCGGACAGGGTTCCAAGAGACCCAGTACTTC.

Here the CDR3 DNA reads TGTGCCAGCAGCCTAAACACAGGGGGGTCCGAAGAGCAGTACTTC. It is translated as CASSLNTGGSEEQYF. V is TRBV14 and J is TRBJ2-7; 8 positions agree with TRBD1. CDR1 is SGHDN and CDR2 is FVKESK in the germline V gene. V was pared by 4 bases and J by 7 bases, with 12 bases of the junction left unmatched. There are 15 residues in the CDR3.

V usage is TRBV5-1 and J usage is TRBJ1-5; TRBD1 matches 8 bases. CDR1 and CDR2 (germline): SGHRS, YFSETQ. The CDR3 totals 14 residues. V trimming: 5 bases; J trimming: 8 bases; junction bases outside the gene matches: 9. This chain's CDR3 is CASSLTGADEPQHF. The CDR3 nucleotides read TGCGCCAGCAGTTTGACAGGGGCAGACGAGCCCCAGCATTTT.

The chain employs TRBV29-1 and TRBJ2-1; 7 bases fit TRBD1. Germline trimming cut 5 bases from V and 8 bases from J; bases unmatched to any gene: 9. Germline V gene sequence: CDR1 SQVTM, CDR2 ANQGSEA. The CDR3 covers 13 residues. Here the CDR3 reads CSVPSQGVHEQFF. As DNA, the CDR3 is TGCAGCGTTCCGAGCCAGGGGGTACATGAGCAGTTCTTC.

This clonotype has a count of ten or more. The chain recombines TRBV4-3 with TRBJ1-1; D gene ambiguous. The CDR3 is 15 residues long. V was clipped by 4 bases and J by 5 bases, with 17 bases between them. Germline V gene data show CDR1 as LGHNA and CDR2 as YSLEER. CDR3 nucleotides: TGCGCCAGCAGCCCGCGGGCCGCAGGTCAGACTGAAGCTTTCTTT. Translation: CASSPRAAGQTEAFF.